The source of this TCR beta chain is a study of neoadjuvant nivolumab and ipilimumab in lung cancer. Details on this clone: Its antigen is as yet unknown.

Whole-study findings and limits: TCR richness and clonality were higher in tumors than adjacent uninvolved lung. TCR receptors were sequenced in few samples.

Profiled with immunoSEQ multiplex PCR; TCRdb holds only in-frame clones, not every one. This sample carries approximately 13,000 clones, about two thirds of them seen once, and the ten largest clones take 20% to 25%. Germline V gives CDR1 SGHRS, CDR2 YFSETQ. The CDR3 is made up of 13 amino acids. Trimming pared 6 bases from V and 2 bases from J, leaving 12 bases between. The TCR comes from an adult with non-small cell lung cancer. The sequencing used peripheral blood, collected after neoadjuvant nivolumab, alone or with ipilimumab, at or shortly before surgery. This chain connects TRBV5-1 to TRBJ2-7; weak D call: TRBD2 (6 bases). CDR3 sequence reads: CASTAGGTYEQYF. For the CDR3, the DNA is TGCGCCAGCACGGCCGGGGGAACCTACGAGCAGTACTTC.